One sample yielded the 4 T cell receptor beta chains listed below, sequenced in a study of T-cell memory formation after mild COVID-19. Via MiXCR, TCRdb re-called the 5' RACE reads, giving one row per CDR3 protein. The sample consists of 250,000 to 350,000 distinct CDR3 sequences, 15% to 20% of them appearing once. Sequenced material: PBMCs or a T cell subset sorted from them (not recorded which). The receptors here all came from a man younger than 30 who had mild COVID-19 (a few samples of this study predate the infection). Cell type and time point are not known.

This clonotype has only a few counts. For the CDR3, the DNA is TGTGCCAGCAGTTTGCTAGCGAGCACCTCAGAAGAGACCCAGTACTTC. Protein: CASSLLASTSEETQYF. This chain connects TRBV27 to TRBJ2-5; D perhaps matches TRBD2 (6 bases). The CDR3 length is 16 residues. Germline V gene sequence: CDR1 MNHEY, CDR2 SMNVEV (reference sequence). Trimming left V 3 bases short and J 3 bases short, with 17 bases between.

This clonotype was recorded many times. The V and J genes are TRBV7-3 and TRBJ2-2; 7 nucleotides align to TRBD1. Germline CDR1 and CDR2: SGHTA and FQGTGA. J was trimmed by 5 bases and V by 5 bases; bases with no gene match: 2. The CDR3 runs 13 residues. The chain's CDR3 is CASSPTGTGELFF. CDR3 coding DNA: TGTGCCAGCAGCCCGACAGGGACCGGGGAGCTGTTTTTT.

The table lists this clonotype with a few counts. The chain recombines TRBV6-5 with TRBJ1-1; TRBD1 is a possible D gene (6 bases). Per the germline V gene, CDR1 is MNHEY and CDR2 is SVGAGI. The CDR3 sequence is 13 residues long. V gave up 8 bases and J gave up 4 bases, with 14 bases separating them. The CDR3 region has the DNA TGTGCCAGCGGCCAGGGGTTCGTCACTGAAGCTTTCTTT. This encodes CASGQGFVTEAFF.

The chain recombines TRBV20-1 with TRBJ1-2; D not certain. V was pared by 7 bases and J by 7 bases, with 13 bases between. CDR3 size: 11 residues. CDR1 DFQATT and CDR2 SNEGSKA come from the germline V gene (reference sequence). CDR3 in amino acids: CSGYGVIGYTF. The DNA for the CDR3 is TGCAGTGGATACGGGGTTATTGGCTACACCTTC.